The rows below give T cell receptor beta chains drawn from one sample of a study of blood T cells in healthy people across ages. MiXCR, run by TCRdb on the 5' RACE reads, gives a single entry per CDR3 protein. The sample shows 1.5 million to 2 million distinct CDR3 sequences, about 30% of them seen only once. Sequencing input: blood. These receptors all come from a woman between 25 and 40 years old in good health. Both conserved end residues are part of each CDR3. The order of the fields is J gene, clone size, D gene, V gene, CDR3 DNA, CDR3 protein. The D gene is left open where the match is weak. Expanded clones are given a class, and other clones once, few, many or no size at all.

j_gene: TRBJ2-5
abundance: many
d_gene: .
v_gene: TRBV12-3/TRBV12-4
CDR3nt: TGTGCCAGCAGAGGCCAGCTCCAAGAGACCCAGTACTTC
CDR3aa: CASRGQLQETQYF

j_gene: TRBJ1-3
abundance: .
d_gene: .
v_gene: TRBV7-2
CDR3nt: TGTGCCAGCGGATACAGGGAATCTGGAAACACCATATATTTT
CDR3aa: CASGYRESGNTIYF

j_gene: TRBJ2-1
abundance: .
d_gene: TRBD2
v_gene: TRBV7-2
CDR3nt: TGTGCCAGCAGCTTAAAGGGTAGCGGGGTCCGTTCTGATGAGCAGTTCTTC
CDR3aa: CASSLKGSGVRSDEQFF

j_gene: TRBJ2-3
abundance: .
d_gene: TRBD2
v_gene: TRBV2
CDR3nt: TGTGCCAGCAGTGATCAGGCTAGCGGGGGCACAGATACGCAGTATTTT
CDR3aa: CASSDQASGGTDTQYF

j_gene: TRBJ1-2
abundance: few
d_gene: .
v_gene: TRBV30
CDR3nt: TGTGCCTGGAGCGAACCAGGGAGAGGCTATGGCTACACCTTC
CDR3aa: CAWSEPGRGYGYTF

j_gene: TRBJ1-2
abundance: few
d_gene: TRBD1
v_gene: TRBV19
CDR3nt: TGTGCCAGTACCCGACAGGGAACTAACTATGGCTACACCTTC
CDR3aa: CASTRQGTNYGYTF

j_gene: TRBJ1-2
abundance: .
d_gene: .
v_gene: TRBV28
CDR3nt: TGTGCCAGCAGTTTACCAACGACAGGTAGCTACACCTTC
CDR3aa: CASSLPTTGSYTF

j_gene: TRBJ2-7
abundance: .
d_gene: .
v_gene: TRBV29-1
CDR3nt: TGCAGCGTTGATTGGGGCTACGAGCAGTACTTC
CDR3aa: CSVDWGYEQYF

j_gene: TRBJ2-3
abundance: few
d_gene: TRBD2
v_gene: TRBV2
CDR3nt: TGTGCCAGCAGGGCTCAGCGGGGGAGCACAGATACGCAGTATTTT
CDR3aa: CASRAQRGSTDTQYF

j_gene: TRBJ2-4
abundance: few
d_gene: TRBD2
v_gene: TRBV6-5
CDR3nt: TGTGCCAGCAGAAGCCTAGCGGGTCTAGCCAAAAACATTCAGTACTTC
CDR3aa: CASRSLAGLAKNIQYF

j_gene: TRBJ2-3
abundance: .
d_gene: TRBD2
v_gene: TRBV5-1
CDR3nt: TGCGCCAGCAGCCCCTGGCGGGGGGTAAGGACAGATACGCAGTATTTT
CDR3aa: CASSPWRGVRTDTQYF

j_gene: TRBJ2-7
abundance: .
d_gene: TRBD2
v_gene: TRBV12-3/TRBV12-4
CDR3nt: TGTTCCAGCAGGGAGTATGTAGCGGGAGGGCCGGACGAGCAGTACTTC
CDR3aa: CSSREYVAGGPDEQYF

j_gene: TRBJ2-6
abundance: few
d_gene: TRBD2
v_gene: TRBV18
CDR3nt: TGTGCCAGCTCACCACGGGTGACTAGCGTCCCCTCTGGGGCCAACGTCCTGACTTTC
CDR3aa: CASSPRVTSVPSGANVLTF

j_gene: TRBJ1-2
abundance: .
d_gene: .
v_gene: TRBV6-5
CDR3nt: TGTGCCAGCAGTTACCGGTCAGAGGCCTATGGCTACACCTTC
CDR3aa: CASSYRSEAYGYTF

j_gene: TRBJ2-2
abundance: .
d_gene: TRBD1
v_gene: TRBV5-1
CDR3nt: TGCGCCAGCAGCACCGACAGGGATCGAACCGGGGAGCTGTTTTTT
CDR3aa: CASSTDRDRTGELFF